This T cell receptor beta chain was recovered during a study of regulatory T cells in long-lasting Graves disease. This clonotype was seen ten or more times. Specified time point: newly diagnosed GD, antithyroid drugs for less than 3 months. The TCR library was prepared using RNA isolated from PBMCs. Patients were from an endocrinology department in Xi'an, China. Per the germline V gene, CDR1 is SGHTA and CDR2 is FQGNSA. This CDR3 has 16 amino acids. The V and J ends lost 0 bases and 2 bases respectively, with 13 bases between them. Arm-PCR of CDR3 regions with iRepertoire HTBI primers generated TCR beta libraries. TCRdb recomputed calls from the multiplex PCR reads with MiXCR, one row per CDR3 protein. The sample records about 400,000 distinct CDR3 sequences, roughly 15% being singletons.

This TCR derives from a female donor with Graves disease. The sequencing here drew on peripheral blood mononuclear cells (PBMCs), taken at new diagnosis, from a patient treated with antithyroid drugs. The chain carries TRBV7-2 and TRBJ1-1; D is ambiguous. The CDR3 DNA follows: TGTGCCAGCAGCTTAGCGAGCCGCAGGCTCAACACTGAAGCTTTCTTT. It translates to CASSLASRRLNTEAFF.